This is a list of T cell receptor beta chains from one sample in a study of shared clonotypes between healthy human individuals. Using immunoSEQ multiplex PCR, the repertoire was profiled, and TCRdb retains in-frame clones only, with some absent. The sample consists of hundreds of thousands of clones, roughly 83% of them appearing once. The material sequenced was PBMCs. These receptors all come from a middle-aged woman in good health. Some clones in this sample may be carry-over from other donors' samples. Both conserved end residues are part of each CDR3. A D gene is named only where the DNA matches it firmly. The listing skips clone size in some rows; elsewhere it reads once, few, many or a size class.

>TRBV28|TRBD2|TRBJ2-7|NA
TGTGCCAGCAGTTTTCGGTCTAGCGGGGCGAGCTCCTACGAGCAGTACTTC
CASSFRSSGASSYEQYF
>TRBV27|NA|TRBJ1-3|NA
TGTGCCAGCAGCCCCACCTGGGCAGGAAGAAACACCATATATTTT
CASSPTWAGRNTIYF
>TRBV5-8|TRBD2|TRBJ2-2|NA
TGTGCCAGCAGCTTGGCCGGACTAGCGGGGCACACCGGGGAGCTGTTTTTT
CASSLAGLAGHTGELFF
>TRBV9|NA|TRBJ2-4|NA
TGTGCCAGCAATCGGGTGGTACGGAAAAACATTCAGTACTTC
CASNRVVRKNIQYF
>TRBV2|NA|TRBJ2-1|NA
TGTGCCAGCAGGGGGGCCGAGGGAAGTTACAATGAGCAGTTCTTC
CASRGAEGSYNEQFF
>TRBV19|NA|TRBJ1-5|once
TGTGCCAGTAGCCTATACAATCAGCCCCAGCATTTT
CASSLYNQPQHF
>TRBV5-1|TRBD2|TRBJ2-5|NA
TGCGCCAGCAGCTTTCTAGCGGGGCCCCAAGAGACCCAGTACTTC
CASSFLAGPQETQYF
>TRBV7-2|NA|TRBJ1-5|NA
TGTGCCAGCAGCTTAGGTCCAGGGGAGGATCAGCCCCAGCATTTT
CASSLGPGEDQPQHF
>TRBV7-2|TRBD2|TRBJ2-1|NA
TGTGCCAGCAGCTTAGTCGGGCTAGCGGGAGTCGATGAGCAGTTCTTC
CASSLVGLAGVDEQFF
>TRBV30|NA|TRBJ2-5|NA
TGTGCCTGGAGTGTACCAGGGTCCGAGACCCAGTACTTC
CAWSVPGSETQYF